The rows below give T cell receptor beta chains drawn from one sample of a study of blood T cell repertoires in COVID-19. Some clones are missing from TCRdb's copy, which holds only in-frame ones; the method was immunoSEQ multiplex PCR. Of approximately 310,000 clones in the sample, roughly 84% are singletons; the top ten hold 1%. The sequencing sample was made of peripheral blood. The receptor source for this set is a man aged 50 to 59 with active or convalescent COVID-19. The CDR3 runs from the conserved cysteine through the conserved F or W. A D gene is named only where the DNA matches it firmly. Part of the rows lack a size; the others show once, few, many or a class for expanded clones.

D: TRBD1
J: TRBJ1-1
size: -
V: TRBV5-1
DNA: TGCGCCAGCAGCTCCCAGGGACAGGACACTGAAGCTTTCTTT
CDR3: CASSSQGQDTEAFF

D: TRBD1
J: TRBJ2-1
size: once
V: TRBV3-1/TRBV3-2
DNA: TGTGCCAGCAGCCCCTTGACAGGGGGCGTTCTGGATGAGCAGTTCTTC
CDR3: CASSPLTGGVLDEQFF

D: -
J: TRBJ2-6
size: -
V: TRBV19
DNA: TGTGCCAGTAGTATATGGCTTTTCTCTGGGGCCAACGTCCTGACTTTC
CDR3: CASSIWLFSGANVLTF

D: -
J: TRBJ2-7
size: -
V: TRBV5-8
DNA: TGTGCCAGCAGCTTGTACGGGGACTTTGAGGCTTATTACGAGCAGTACTTC
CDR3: CASSLYGDFEAYYEQYF

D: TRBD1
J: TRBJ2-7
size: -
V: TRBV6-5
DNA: TGTGCCAGCAAGACAGGGGTATACGAGCAGTACTTC
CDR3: CASKTGVYEQYF

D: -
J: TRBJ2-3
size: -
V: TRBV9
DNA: TGTGCCAGCAGCGTAAATCTTGGAGTGTTAACGGATACGCAGTATTTT
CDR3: CASSVNLGVLTDTQYF

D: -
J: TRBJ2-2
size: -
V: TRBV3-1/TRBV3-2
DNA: TGTGCCAGCAGCCAAAAGGGGGAGAATTGGCGGACCGGGGAGCTGTTTTTT
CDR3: CASSQKGENWRTGELFF

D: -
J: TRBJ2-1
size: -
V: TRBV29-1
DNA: TGCAGCGTTCCGGGACAAGGGCCCCCCGTGCAGTTCTTC
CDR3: CSVPGQGPPVQFF

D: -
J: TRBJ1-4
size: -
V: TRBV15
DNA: TGTGCCACCAGCAGAGATATCAGGGTGGGGGAAAAACTGTTTTTT
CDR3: CATSRDIRVGEKLFF

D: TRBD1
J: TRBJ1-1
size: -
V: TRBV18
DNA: TGTGCCAGCTCACCACAGAGTCTCCAGGGGGCTTTTAACACTGAAGCTTTCTTT
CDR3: CASSPQSLQGAFNTEAFF

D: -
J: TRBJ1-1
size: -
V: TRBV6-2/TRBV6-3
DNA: TGTGCCAGCAGTTTAACCCCGCCCGGAGCTTTCTTT
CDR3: CASSLTPPGAFF

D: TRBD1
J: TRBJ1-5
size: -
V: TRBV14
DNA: TGTGCCAGCAACGGGACAGGGGGCGGGCTTCGCAATCAGCCCCAGCATTTT
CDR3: CASNGTGGGLRNQPQHF

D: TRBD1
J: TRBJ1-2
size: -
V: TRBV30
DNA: TGTGCCTGGAGAAATACAGGGGCCTATGGCTACACCTTC
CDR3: CAWRNTGAYGYTF

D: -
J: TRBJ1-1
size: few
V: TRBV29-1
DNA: TGCAGCGTTCCGGGACACGGAATCAAGGCAACTGAAGCTTTCTTT
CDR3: CSVPGHGIKATEAFF

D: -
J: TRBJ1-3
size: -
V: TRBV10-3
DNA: TGTGCCACCCAAACAGGGCTCGGAAACACCATATATTTT
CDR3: CATQTGLGNTIYF

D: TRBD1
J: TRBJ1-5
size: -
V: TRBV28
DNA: TGTGCCAGCAGTCCGGGACAGGGGGCCAATCAGCCCCAGCATTTT
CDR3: CASSPGQGANQPQHF

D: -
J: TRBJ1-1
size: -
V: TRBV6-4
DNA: TGTGCCAGCAGTGACTCGGGCAGGGTGACGGTCTTT
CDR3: CASSDSGRVTVF

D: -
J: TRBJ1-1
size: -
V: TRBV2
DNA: TGTGCCAGCAGTGTCCGCAGGGACACTGAAGCTTTCTTT
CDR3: CASSVRRDTEAFF

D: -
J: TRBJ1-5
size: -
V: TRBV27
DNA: TGTGCCAGCAGTTTAAGGGGCACTTACTATAGCAATCAGCCCCAGCATTTT
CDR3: CASSLRGTYYSNQPQHF

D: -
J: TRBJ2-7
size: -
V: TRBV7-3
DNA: TGTGCCAGCAGCTTAATGTCAGGGCGCTCCTACGAGCAGTACTTC
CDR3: CASSLMSGRSYEQYF

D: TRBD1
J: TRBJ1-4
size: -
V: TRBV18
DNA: TGTGCCAGCTCACCACTCGGGACAGGGGTCGAAAAACTGTTTTTT
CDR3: CASSPLGTGVEKLFF

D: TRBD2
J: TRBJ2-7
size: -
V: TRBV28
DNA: TGTGCCAGCACCAGGGACTCCGGGGCGGGAGGGAAGCAGTACTTC
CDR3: CASTRDSGAGGKQYF

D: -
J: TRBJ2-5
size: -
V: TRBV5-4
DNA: TGTGCCAGCAGCTTGGGAAGCAGCCGCGCGGGGACCCAGTACTTC
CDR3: CASSLGSSRAGTQYF

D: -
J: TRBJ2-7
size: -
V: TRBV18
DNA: TGTGCCAGCTCACCAGGGGCGCCGGACTACGAGCAGTACTTC
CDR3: CASSPGAPDYEQYF

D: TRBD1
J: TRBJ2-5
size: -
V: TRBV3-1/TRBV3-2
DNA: TGTGCCAGCAGCCGGGACAGGGAATATGAGACCCAGTACTTC
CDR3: CASSRDREYETQYF

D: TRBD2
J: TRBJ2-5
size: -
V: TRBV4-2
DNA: TGTGCCAGCAGCCAAGGGGCTAGCGGAGGGAGGGAGACCCAGTACTTC
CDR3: CASSQGASGGRETQYF

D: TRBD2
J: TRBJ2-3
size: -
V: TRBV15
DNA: TGTGCCACCAGCGGACTAGCGGGGAGTTCGTCTAGCACAGATACGCAGTATTTT
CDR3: CATSGLAGSSSSTDTQYF

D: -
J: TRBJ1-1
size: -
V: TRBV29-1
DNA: TGCAGCGTCCCCGGCCTGGGGGGTAATGCTGAAGCTTTCTTT
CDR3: CSVPGLGGNAEAFF

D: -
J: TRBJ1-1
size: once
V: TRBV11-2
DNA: TGTGCCAGCAGCTCTTTCCGCGGGGCCCCTGAAGCTTTCTTT
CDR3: CASSSFRGAPEAFF

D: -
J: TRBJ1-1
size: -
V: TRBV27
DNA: TGTGCCAGCAGTTTCAGGGGCCGTTCTGATATGAACACTGAAGCTTTCTTT
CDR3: CASSFRGRSDMNTEAFF

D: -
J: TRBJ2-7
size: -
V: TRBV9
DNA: TGTGCCAGCAGCGTCGGATCCAGGGTGACTCACTACGAGCAGTACTTC
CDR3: CASSVGSRVTHYEQYF

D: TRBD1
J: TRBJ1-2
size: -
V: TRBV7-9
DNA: TGTGCCAGCAGCGCTAGAGGACAGGGCGTGGGCTACACCTTC
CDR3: CASSARGQGVGYTF

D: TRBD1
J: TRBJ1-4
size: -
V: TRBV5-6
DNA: TGTGCCAGCAGCTACTTACAGGGGCAAAGGGAAAAACTGTTTTTT
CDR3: CASSYLQGQREKLFF

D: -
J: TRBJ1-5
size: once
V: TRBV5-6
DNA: TGTGCCAGCAGCTTGGTGGGAGGCAATCAGCCCCAGCATTTT
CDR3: CASSLVGGNQPQHF

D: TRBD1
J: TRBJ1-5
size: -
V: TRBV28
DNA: TGTGCCAGCAACCAGGGGGCGAGCAATCAGCCCCAGCATTTT
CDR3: CASNQGASNQPQHF

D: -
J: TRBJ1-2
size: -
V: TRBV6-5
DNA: TGTGCCAGCAGTCCTAGGGGGACCTTCTATGGCTACACCTTC
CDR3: CASSPRGTFYGYTF

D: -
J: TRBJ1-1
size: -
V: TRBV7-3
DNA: TGTGCCAGCAGCTTAACAGGGGCTATGGGCACTGAAGCTTTCTTT
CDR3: CASSLTGAMGTEAFF

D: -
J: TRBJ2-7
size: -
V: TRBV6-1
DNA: TGTGCCAGCAGTGCGGTTGGGGGGGCAGGGGTCTACGAGCAGTACTTC
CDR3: CASSAVGGAGVYEQYF

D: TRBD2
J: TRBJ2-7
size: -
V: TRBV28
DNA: TGTGCCAGCAGTGAGTCGGGACTAGCGGACTCCTACGAGCAGTACTTC
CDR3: CASSESGLADSYEQYF